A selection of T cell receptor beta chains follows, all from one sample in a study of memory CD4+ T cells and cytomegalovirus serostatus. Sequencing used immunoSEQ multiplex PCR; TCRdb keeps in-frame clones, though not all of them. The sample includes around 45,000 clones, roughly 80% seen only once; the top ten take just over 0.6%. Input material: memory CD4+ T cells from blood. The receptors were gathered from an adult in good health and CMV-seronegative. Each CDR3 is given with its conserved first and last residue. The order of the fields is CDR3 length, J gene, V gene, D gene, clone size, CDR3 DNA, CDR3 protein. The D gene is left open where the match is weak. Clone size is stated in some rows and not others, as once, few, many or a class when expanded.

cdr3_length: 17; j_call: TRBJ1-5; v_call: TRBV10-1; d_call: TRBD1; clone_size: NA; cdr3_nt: TGCGCCAGCAGTGATATGGTAGAGACAGGGCTATATCAGCCCCAGCATTTT; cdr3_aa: CASSDMVETGLYQPQHF
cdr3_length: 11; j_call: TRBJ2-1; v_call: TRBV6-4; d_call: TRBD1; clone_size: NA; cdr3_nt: TGTGCCAGCAGTGACAGGGGGCTGCAGTTCTTC; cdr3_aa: CASSDRGLQFF
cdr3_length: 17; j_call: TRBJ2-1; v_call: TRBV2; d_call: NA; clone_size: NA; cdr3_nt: TGTGCCAGCAAGCCGGGCCCGGGACAAAGCTCCTACAATGAGCAGTTCTTC; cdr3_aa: CASKPGPGQSSYNEQFF
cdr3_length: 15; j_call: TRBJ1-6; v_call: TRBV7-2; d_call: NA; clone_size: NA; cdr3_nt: TGTGCCAGCAGCCCAACGGGGGGGTATAATTCACCCCTCCACTTT; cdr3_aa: CASSPTGGYNSPLHF
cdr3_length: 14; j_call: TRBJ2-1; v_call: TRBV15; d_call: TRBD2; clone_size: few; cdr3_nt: TGTGCCACCCACCCACTAGCGGGGGCCAATGAGCAGTTCTTC; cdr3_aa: CATHPLAGANEQFF
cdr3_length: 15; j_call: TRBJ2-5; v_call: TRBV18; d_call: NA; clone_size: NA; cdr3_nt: TGTGCCAGCTCACGATTCGACTCACCACAAGAGACCCAGTACTTC; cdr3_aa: CASSRFDSPQETQYF
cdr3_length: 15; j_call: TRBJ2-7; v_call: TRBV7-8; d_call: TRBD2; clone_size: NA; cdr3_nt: TGTGCCAGCAGCCCCCAGGGTAGCGGGGGGTCCGAGCAGTACTTC; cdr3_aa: CASSPQGSGGSEQYF
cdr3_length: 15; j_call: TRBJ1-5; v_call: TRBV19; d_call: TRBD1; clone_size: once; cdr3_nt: TGTGCCAGTAGTAAACCGGGACAGGGAAATCAGCCCCAGCATTTT; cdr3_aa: CASSKPGQGNQPQHF
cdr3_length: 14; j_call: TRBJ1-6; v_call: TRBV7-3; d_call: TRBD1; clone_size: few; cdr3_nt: TGTGCCAGCAGCCCGCAGGGGGGTAATTCACCCCTCCACTTT; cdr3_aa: CASSPQGGNSPLHF
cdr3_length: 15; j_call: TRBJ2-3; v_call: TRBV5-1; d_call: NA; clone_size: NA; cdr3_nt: TGCGCCAGCAGCTCCCTATCCGGGGGCACAGATACGCAGTATTTT; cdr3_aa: CASSSLSGGTDTQYF
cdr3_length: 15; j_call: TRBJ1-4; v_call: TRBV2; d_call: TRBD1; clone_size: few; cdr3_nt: TGTGCCAGCACCACAACCGGGACAGGGGGTGAAAAACTGTTTTTT; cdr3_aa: CASTTTGTGGEKLFF
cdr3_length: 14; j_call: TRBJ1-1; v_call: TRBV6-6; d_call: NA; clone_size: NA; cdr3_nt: TGTGCCAGCGTCCAGGGTCCAGGGAACACTGAAGCTTTCTTT; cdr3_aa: CASVQGPGNTEAFF
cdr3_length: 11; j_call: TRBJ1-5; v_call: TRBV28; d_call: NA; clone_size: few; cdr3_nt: TGTGCCAGCAGTTTTAATCAGCCCCAGCATTTT; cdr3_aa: CASSFNQPQHF
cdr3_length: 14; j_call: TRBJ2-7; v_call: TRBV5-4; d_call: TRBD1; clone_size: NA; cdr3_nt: TGTGCCAGCAGCCAAAAGACAGGGGGCCACGAGCAGTACTTC; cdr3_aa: CASSQKTGGHEQYF
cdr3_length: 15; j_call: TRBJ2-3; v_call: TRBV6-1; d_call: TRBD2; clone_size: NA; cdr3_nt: TGTGCCAGCAGACCGACTAGCGGGGTGACAGATACGCAGTATTTT; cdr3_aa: CASRPTSGVTDTQYF
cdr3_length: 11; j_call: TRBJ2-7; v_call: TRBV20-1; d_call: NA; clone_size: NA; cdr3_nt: TGCAGTGGGGGGGCGACGTACGAGCAGTACTTC; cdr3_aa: CSGGATYEQYF
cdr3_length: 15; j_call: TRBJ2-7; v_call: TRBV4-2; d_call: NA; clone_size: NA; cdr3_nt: TGTGCCAGCAGCCCATACGGGGGACAGACCTACGAGCAGTACTTC; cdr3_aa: CASSPYGGQTYEQYF
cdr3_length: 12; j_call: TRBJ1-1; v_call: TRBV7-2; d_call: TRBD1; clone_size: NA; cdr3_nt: TGTGCCAGCAGCGTACAGGGGACTGAAGCTTTCTTT; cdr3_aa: CASSVQGTEAFF
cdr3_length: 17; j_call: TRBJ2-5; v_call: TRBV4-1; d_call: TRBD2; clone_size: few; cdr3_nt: TGCGCCAGCAGTCCAGAACGGCAGCGGGGGGACGGGGGGACCCAGTACTTC; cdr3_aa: CASSPERQRGDGGTQYF
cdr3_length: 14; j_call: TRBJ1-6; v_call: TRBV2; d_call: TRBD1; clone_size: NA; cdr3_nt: TGTGCCAGCAACGACAGGGGGCCAAACTCACCCCTCCACTTT; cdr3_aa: CASNDRGPNSPLHF
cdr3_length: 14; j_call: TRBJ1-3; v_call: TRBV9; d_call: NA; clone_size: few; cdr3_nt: TGTGCCAGCAGCGTTACCGACTCTGGAAACACCATATATTTT; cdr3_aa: CASSVTDSGNTIYF
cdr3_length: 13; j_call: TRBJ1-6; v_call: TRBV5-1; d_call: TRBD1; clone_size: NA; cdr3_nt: TGCGCCAGCGGGGCAGGGGGTAATTCACCCCTCCACTTT; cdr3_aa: CASGAGGNSPLHF
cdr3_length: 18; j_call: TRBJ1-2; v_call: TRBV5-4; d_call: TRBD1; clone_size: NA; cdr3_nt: TGTGCCAGCAGCCGAATTGGGCAAGGACAGGCGATTAACTATGGCTACACCTTC; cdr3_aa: CASSRIGQGQAINYGYTF
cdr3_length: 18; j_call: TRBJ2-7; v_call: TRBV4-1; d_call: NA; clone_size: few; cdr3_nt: TGCGCCAGCAGCCAAGATGAGTTGGGGGCAGGGTTGCGCTACGAGCAGTACTTC; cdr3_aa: CASSQDELGAGLRYEQYF
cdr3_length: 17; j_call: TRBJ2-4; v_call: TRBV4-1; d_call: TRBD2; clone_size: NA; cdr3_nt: TGCGCCAGCAGCCAACCCACTAGCGGTCTAGCCAAAAACATTCAGTACTTC; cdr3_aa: CASSQPTSGLAKNIQYF
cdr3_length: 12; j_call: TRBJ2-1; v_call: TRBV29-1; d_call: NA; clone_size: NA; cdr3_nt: TGCAGCGTTGAAGATTTAAGGGATGAGCAGTTCTTC; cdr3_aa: CSVEDLRDEQFF
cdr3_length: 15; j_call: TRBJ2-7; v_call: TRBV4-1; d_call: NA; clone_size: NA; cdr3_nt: TGCGCCAGCGCCCGGGACCCCACCTTTCAGTACGAGCAGTACTTC; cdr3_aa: CASARDPTFQYEQYF
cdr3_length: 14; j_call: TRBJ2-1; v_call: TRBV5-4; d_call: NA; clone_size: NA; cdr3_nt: TGTGCCAGCAGCTTGCCTGCTACGGAGCATGAGCAGTTCTTC; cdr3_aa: CASSLPATEHEQFF
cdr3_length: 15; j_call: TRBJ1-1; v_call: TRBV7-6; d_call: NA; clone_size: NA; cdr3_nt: TGTGCCAGCAGCCCTACGGGGAGCATGAACACTGAAGCTTTCTTT; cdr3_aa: CASSPTGSMNTEAFF
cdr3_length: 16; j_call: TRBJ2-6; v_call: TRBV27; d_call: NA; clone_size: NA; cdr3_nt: TGTGCCAGCAGTTCAACAGGGCCCTCTGGGGCCAACGTCCTGACTTTC; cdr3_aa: CASSSTGPSGANVLTF
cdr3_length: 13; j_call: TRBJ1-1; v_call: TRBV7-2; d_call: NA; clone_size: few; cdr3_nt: TGTGCCAGCAGGGTGAGACAGGACACTGAAGCTTTCTTT; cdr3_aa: CASRVRQDTEAFF
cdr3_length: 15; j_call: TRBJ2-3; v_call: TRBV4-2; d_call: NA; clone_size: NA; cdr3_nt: TGTGCCAGCAGCCAAGAAGGGGCGTCGGGGGATACGCAGTATTTT; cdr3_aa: CASSQEGASGDTQYF
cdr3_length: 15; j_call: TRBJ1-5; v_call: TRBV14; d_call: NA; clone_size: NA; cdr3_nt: TGTGCCAGCAGCCAAGCAGGAGGGCCCAATCAGCCCCAGCATTTT; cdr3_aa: CASSQAGGPNQPQHF
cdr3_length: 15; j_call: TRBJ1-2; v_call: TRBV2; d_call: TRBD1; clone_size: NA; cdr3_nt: TGTGCCAGCAGTAGGGACAGGGGGCAGGGCTATGGCTACACCTTC; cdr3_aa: CASSRDRGQGYGYTF
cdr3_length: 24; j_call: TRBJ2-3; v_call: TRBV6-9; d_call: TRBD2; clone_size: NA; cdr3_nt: TGTGCCAGCAGTTATGGTCTGGGACTAGCGGGGGGCCACAACACCTGGGAGAGCACAGATACGCAGTATTTT; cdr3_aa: CASSYGLGLAGGHNTWESTDTQYF
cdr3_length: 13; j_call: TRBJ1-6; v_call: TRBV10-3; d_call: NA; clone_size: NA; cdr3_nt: TGTGCCATCGGGTCAGGGCAGGCTTCACCCCTCCACTTT; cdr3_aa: CAIGSGQASPLHF
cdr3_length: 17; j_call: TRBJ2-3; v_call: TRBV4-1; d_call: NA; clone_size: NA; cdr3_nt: TGCGCCAGCAGCCAAGGAGATTGGCTAGCAGTGGGGGATACGCAGTATTTT; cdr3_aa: CASSQGDWLAVGDTQYF
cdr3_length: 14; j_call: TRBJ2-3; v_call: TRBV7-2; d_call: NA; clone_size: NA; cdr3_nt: TGTGCCAGCAGCTTAGGGGGACCCACGGATACGCAGTATTTT; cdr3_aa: CASSLGGPTDTQYF
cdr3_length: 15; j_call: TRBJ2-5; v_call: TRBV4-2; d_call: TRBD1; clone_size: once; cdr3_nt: TGTGCCAGCAGCCAAGAGAAGGGGGCAGGAGAGACCCAGTACTTC; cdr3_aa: CASSQEKGAGETQYF
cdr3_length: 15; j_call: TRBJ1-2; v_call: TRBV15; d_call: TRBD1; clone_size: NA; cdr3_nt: TGTGCCACCAGCAGGAGAACCGGGACAGTCTATGGCTACACCTTC; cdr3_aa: CATSRRTGTVYGYTF
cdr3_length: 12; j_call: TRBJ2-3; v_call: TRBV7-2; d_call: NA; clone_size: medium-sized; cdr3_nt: TGTGCCAGCAGATATAACACAGATACGCAGTATTTT; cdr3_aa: CASRYNTDTQYF